This TCR beta chain was identified during a study of T-cell memory formation after mild COVID-19. The germline gives CDR1 SNHLY, CDR2 FYNNEI. The CDR3 is 16 amino acids. Trimming left V 7 bases short and J 4 bases short, with 19 bases between. The authors produced TCR alpha and TCR beta cDNA libraries with sample barcodes and UMIs by 5'RACE using constant-segment primers. From the 5' RACE reads, TCRdb called clonotypes with MiXCR, one entry per CDR3 protein. The repertoire holds approximately 260,000 distinct CDR3 sequences, with approximately 16% as singletons. Points from the study as a whole: SARS-CoV-2 specificity of second-wave clones peaking day 37 was unconfirmed. Clones that got smaller from day 15 to 85 had even CD4/CD8, while clones growing later tipped toward CD4+.

This clonotype was counted a single time. The antigen is unknown. Specimen: PBMCs or a T cell subset sorted from them (not recorded which). This receptor was obtained from a man aged 18 to 29 who had mild COVID-19 (a few samples of this study predate the infection). Cell type and time point are not known. This sequence joins TRBV2 and TRBJ2-2; tentatively, D is TRBD1 (6 bases). The CDR3 spells CASNPQGTRTTGELFF. CDR3 nucleotides: TGTGCCAGCAACCCCCAGGGGACACGGACCACCGGGGAGCTGTTTTTT.